These T cell receptor beta chains were read from a single sample in a study of shared clonotypes between healthy human individuals. Some clones are missing from TCRdb's copy, which holds only in-frame ones; the method was immunoSEQ multiplex PCR. The sample records 950,000 to 1,100,000 clones, around four fifths being singletons. Specimen: memory CD4+ T cells sorted from blood. Receptors originate from a man between 18 and 35 years old in good health. CDR3s include the opening cysteine and the closing phenylalanine or tryptophan.

cdr3_length j_call v_call cdr3_aa
13 TRBJ2-7 TRBV6-5 CASTNNIRGEQYF
16 TRBJ1-6 TRBV5-4 CASSLAASSYNSPLHF
14 TRBJ1-2 TRBV18 CASSRGQTNYGYTF
14 TRBJ1-6 TRBV15 CATRSEWGNSPLHF
13 TRBJ1-2 TRBV27 CASSWGQGGGYTF
12 TRBJ2-3 TRBV30 CAWGRGPDTQYF
11 TRBJ1-1 TRBV19 CASILRTEAFF
13 . TRBV29-1 CSVELAGSYEQYF
19 TRBJ1-6 TRBV19 CASALGRVSGKGDNSPLHF
16 TRBJ2-1 TRBV9 CASSVDMKTAYNEQFF
17 TRBJ1-6 TRBV19 CASSLHSGSSYNSPLHF
15 TRBJ2-1 TRBV5-1 CASSPSGGTNNEQFF
13 TRBJ1-1 TRBV7-2 CASSFVSDSKAFF
14 TRBJ1-1 TRBV6-1 CASSVGGSNTEAFF
14 TRBJ1-3 TRBV2 CASNLDSSGNTIYF
13 TRBJ1-2 TRBV29-1 CSALSGTGVGYTF
12 TRBJ2-7 TRBV5-6 CASRGNSYEQYF
14 TRBJ2-2 TRBV7-2 CASSLGGDTGELFF
15 TRBJ1-2 TRBV19 CASSVRDSKNSGYTF
15 TRBJ2-2 TRBV7-6 CASSLGPGQAGELFF
14 TRBJ1-1 TRBV18 CASSPPNGNTEAFF
15 TRBJ1-1 TRBV7-8 CASSLAGGDGTEAFF
17 TRBJ1-3 TRBV19 CASSIDGQVYSGNTIYF
18 TRBJ2-3 TRBV5-3 CARSLGGLAEYCTDTQYF
13 TRBJ1-2 TRBV30 CAWSVLRGYGYTF
16 TRBJ1-1 TRBV4-1 CASSHPARQGNTEAFF
14 TRBJ2-6 TRBV10-2 CASRFGAGANVLTF
16 TRBJ2-2 TRBV11-3 CASSWGAQYGTGELFF
16 TRBJ2-7 TRBV7-9 CASSPLLDRGSYEQYF
13 TRBJ1-5 TRBV30 CAWSEQGNQAQHF
15 TRBJ2-7 TRBV7-9 CASSHGQGVYYEQYF
14 TRBJ2-7 TRBV5-8 CASRPRGSTSEQYF
14 TRBJ1-2 TRBV19 CASSSTGGAYGYTF
15 TRBJ2-1 TRBV9 CASSVGGGASNEQFF
14 TRBJ1-3 TRBV5-1 CASSATGDGNTIYF
16 TRBJ2-3 TRBV5-1 CASSLAVSGSGDTQYF
16 TRBJ2-5 TRBV15 CATSRSTSGGDETQYF
13 TRBJ2-1 TRBV28 CASSPGGANEQFF
16 TRBJ2-5 TRBV5-6 CASSLIPTGVGETQYF
13 TRBJ2-2 TRBV6-1 CASGQGHTGELFF
14 TRBJ2-7 TRBV2 CASSRDRALGEQYF
14 TRBJ2-7 TRBV6-6 CASSLRQGTYEQYF
14 TRBJ2-1 TRBV2 CASSVTGRYNEQFF
13 TRBJ2-1 TRBV28 CASSLYSINEQFF
13 TRBJ1-2 TRBV7-9 CASSPRTGKGYTF
12 TRBJ2-2 TRBV9 CASRGQGGELFF
15 TRBJ1-4 TRBV27 CASSPREGPNEKLFF
15 TRBJ2-7 TRBV6-6 CASSYIKGRTHEQYF
12 TRBJ2-7 TRBV29-1 CSASQSSYEQYF
14 TRBJ1-1 TRBV18 CASSGQGQNTEAFF
13 TRBJ2-1 TRBV7-6 CASSFPGYNEQFF
14 TRBJ2-2 TRBV6-1 CASSAPVGTGELFF
16 TRBJ2-3 TRBV13 CASSSSVGQSTDTQYF
13 TRBJ1-1 TRBV6-1 CASRRDWRAEAFF
14 TRBJ2-2 TRBV19 CASSVQGSTGELFF
13 TRBJ2-2 TRBV7-2 CASSPLVTGELFF
13 TRBJ2-7 TRBV7-2 CASSTVGGYEQYF